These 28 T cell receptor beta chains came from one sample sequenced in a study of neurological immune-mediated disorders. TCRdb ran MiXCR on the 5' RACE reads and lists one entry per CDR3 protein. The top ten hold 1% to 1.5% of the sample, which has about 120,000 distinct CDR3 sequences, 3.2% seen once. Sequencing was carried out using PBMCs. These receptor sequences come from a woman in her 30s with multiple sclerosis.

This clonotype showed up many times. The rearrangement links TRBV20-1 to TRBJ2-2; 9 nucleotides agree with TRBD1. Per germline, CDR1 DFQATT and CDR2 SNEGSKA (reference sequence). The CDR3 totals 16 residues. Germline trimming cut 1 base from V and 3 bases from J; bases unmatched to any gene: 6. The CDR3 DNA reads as TGCAGTGCTAGAGCTTCACAGGGGGCCTACACCGGGGAGCTGTTTTTT. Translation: CSARASQGAYTGELFF.

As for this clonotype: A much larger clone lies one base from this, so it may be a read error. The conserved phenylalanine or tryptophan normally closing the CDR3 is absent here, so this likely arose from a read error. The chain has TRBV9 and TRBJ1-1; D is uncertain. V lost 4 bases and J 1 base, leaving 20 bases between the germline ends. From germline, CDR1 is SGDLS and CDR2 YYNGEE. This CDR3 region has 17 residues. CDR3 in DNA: TGTGCCAGCAGCCCGGGTGGGGTTCGTGTGAGGAACACTGAAGCTTTCCTT. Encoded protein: CASSPGGVRVRNTEAFL.

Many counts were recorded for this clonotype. The CDR3 nucleotides read TGTGCCAGCAGCCAAGAACATATCCGCGGGGGGACCTACGAGCAGTACTTC. Residues: CASSQEHIRGGTYEQYF. This chain links TRBV3-1 with TRBJ2-7; 8 bases are shared with TRBD2. This CDR3 has 17 amino acids. Germline CDR1 LGHDT, CDR2 YNNKEL (reference sequence). V shed 0 bases, J shed 2 bases, and the junction held 9 bases outside the gene matches.

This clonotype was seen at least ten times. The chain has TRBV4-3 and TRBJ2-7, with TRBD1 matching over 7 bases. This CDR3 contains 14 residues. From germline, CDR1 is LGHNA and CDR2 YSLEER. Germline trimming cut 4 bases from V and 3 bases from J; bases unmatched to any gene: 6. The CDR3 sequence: CASSPSWTGYEQYF. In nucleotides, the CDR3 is TGCGCCAGCAGCCCATCCTGGACAGGCTACGAGCAGTACTTC.

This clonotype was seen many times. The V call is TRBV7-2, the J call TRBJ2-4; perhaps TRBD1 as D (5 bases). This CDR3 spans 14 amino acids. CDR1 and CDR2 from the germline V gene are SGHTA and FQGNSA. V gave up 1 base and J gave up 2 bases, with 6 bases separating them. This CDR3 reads CASSLGGSKNIQYF. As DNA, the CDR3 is TGTGCCAGCAGCTTAGGGGGCTCCAAAAACATTCAGTACTTC.

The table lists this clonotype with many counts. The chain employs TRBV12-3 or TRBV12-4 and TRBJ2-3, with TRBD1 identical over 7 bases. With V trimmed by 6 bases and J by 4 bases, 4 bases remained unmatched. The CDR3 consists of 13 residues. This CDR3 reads CASRRQGSDTQYF. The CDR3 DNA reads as TGTGCCAGCAGGAGACAGGGTTCAGATACGCAGTATTTT.

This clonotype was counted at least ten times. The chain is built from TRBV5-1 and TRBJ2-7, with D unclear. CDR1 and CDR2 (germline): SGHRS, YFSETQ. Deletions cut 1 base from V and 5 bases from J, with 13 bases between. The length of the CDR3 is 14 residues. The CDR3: CASSLRPVVNEQYF. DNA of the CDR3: TGCGCCAGCAGCTTGCGCCCGGTAGTCAACGAGCAGTACTTC.

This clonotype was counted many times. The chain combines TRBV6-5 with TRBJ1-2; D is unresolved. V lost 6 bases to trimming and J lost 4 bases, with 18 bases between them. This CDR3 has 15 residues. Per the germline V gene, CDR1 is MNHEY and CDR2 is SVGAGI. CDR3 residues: CASSQPTAGGYGYTF. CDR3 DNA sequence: TGTGCCAGCAGCCAACCCACGGCCGGCGGCTATGGCTACACCTTC.

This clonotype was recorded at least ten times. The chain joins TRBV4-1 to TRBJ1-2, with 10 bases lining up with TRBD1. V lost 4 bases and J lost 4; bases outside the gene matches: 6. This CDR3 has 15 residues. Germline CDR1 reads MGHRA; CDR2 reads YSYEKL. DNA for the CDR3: TGCGCCAGCAGCCCTAGACAGGGGGCGAGCTATGGCTACACCTTC. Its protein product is CASSPRQGASYGYTF.

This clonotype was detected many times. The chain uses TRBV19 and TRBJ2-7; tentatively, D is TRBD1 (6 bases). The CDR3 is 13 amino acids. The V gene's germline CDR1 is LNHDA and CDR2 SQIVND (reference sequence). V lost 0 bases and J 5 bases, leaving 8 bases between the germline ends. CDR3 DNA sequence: TGTGCCAGTAGTATAGACACAGGGAACGAGCAGTACTTC. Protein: CASSIDTGNEQYF.

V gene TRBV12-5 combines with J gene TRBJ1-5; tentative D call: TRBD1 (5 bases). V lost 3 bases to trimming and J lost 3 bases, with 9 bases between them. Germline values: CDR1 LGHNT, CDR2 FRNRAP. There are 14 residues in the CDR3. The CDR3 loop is CASGFRGPNQPQHF. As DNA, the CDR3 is TGTGCTAGTGGTTTTAGGGGTCCCAATCAGCCCCAGCATTTT.

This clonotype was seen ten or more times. The CDR3 loop reads CASSWTASGNIQYF. The DNA for the CDR3 is TGCGCCAGCAGCTGGACCGCTTCCGGAAACATTCAGTACTTC. V gene TRBV5-1 combines with J gene TRBJ2-4; D unresolved. The ends were cut back, 3 bases at V and 6 bases at J, with 13 bases in the middle. The CDR3 totals 14 residues. Germline V CDR1 and CDR2: SGHRS, YFSETQ.

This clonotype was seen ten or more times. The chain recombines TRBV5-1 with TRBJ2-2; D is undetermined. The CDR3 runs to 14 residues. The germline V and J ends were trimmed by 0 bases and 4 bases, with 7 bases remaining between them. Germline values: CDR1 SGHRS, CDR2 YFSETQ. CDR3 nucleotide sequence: TGCGCCAGCAGCTTGGAACGGCTCACCGGGGAGCTGTTTTTT. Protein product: CASSLERLTGELFF.

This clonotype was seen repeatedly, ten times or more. The DNA for the CDR3 is TGTGCCAGCAGTCCCCTCAGCGGCACAGATACGCAGTATTTT. Translating it yields CASSPLSGTDTQYF. The gene calls are TRBV6-5 and TRBJ2-3, with D unclear. Trimming pared 5 bases from V and 1 base from J, leaving 10 bases between. The CDR3 length is 14 residues. The germline gives CDR1 MNHEY, CDR2 SVGAGI.

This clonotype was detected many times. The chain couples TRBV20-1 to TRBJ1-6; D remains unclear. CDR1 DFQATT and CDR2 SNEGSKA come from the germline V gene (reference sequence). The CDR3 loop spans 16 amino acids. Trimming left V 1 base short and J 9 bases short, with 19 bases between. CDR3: CSARVSRRPWGSPLHF. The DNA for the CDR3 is TGCAGTGCTAGAGTTTCGAGGAGGCCCTGGGGTTCACCCCTCCACTTT.

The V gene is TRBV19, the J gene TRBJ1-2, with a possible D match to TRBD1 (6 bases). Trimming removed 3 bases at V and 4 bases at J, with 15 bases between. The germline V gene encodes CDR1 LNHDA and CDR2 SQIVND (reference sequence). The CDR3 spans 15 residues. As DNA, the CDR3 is TGTGCCAGTAGTATCTTACAGGGTTCCCTCTATGGCTACACCTTC. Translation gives CASSILQGSLYGYTF.

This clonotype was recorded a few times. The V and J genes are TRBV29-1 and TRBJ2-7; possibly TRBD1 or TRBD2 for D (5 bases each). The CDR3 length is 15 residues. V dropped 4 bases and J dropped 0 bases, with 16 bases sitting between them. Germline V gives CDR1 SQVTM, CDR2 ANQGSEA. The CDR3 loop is CSVGYGAAASYEQYF. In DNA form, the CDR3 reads TGCAGCGTTGGATATGGGGCAGCGGCCTCCTACGAGCAGTACTTC.

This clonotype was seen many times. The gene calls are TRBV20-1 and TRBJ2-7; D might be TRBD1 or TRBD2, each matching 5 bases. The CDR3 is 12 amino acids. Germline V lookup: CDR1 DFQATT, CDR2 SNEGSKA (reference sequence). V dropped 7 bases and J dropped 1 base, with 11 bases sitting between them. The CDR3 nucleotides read TGCAGTGGCTCGGGGCAATCCTACGAGCAGTACTTC. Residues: CSGSGQSYEQYF.

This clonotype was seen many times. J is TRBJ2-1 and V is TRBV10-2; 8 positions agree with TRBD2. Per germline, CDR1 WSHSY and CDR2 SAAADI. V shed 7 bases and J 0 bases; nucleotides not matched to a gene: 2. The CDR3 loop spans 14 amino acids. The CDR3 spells CASIAGSSYNEQFF. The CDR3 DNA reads TGCGCCAGCATAGCGGGAAGCTCCTACAATGAGCAGTTCTTC.

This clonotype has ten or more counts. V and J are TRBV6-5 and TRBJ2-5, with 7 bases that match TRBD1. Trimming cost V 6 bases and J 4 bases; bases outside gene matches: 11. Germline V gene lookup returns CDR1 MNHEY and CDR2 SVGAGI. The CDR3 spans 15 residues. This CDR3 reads CASRENRGRPETQYF. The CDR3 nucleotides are TGTGCCAGCAGAGAAAACAGGGGAAGGCCAGAGACCCAGTACTTC.

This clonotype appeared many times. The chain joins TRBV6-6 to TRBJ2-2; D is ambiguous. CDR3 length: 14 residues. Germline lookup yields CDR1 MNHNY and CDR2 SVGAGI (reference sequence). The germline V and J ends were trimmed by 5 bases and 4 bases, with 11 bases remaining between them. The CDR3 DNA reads TGTGCCAGCAGTATTAATCCGAGCACCGGGGAGCTGTTTTTT. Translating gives CASSINPSTGELFF.

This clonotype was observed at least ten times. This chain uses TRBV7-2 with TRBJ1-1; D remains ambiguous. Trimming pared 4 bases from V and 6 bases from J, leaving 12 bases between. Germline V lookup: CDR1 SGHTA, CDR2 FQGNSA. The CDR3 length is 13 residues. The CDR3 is CASSSTTIPEAFF. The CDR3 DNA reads TGTGCCAGCAGCTCGACGACCATCCCTGAAGCTTTCTTT.

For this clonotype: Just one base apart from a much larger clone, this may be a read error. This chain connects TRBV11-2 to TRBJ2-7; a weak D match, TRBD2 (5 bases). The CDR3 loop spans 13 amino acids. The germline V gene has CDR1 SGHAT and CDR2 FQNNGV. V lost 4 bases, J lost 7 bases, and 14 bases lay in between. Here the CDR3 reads CASSSIRGEEQYF. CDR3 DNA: TGTGCCAGCAGCTCAATTCGGGGTGAAGAGCAGTACTTC. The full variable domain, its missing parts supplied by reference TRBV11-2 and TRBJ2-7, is EAGVAQSPRYKIIEKRQSVAFWCNPISGHATLYWYQQILGQGPKLLIQFQNNGVVDDSQLPKDRFSAERLKGVDSTLKIQPAKLEDSAVYLCASSSIRGEEQYFGPGTRLTVT.

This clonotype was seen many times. The CDR3 protein is CASQDRGRSYNEQFF. In DNA form, the CDR3 reads TGTGCCAGCCAGGACAGGGGCCGTTCCTACAATGAGCAGTTCTTC. J is TRBJ2-1 and V is TRBV19; 9 bases are a match to TRBD1. Germline assignment: CDR1 LNHDA and CDR2 SQIVND (reference sequence). Germline trimming cut 9 bases from V and 1 base from J; bases unmatched to any gene: 7. The CDR3 length is 15 residues.

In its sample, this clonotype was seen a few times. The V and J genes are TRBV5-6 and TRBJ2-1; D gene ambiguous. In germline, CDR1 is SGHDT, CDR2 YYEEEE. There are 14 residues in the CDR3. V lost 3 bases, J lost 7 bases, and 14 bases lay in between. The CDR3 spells CASSYRVIPNEQFF. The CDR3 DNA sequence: TGTGCCAGCAGCTATCGGGTAATTCCGAATGAGCAGTTCTTC.

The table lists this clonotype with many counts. The CDR3 sequence is CSASQGRGTYEQYF. The CDR3, as DNA: TGCAGTGCTAGTCAGGGTCGGGGGACCTACGAGCAGTACTTC. This chain uses TRBV20-1 with TRBJ2-7; D is perhaps TRBD2 (6 bases). This CDR3 is built from 14 residues. Germline-derived CDR1 and CDR2 are DFQATT and SNEGSKA (reference sequence). The V and J ends lost 3 bases and 2 bases respectively, with 14 bases between them.

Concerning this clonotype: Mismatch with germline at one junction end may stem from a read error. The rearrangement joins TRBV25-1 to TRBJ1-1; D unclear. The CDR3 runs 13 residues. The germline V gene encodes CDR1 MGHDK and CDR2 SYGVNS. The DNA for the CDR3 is TGTGCCAACAGTGAATCTGGACTCACTGAAGCTTTCTTT. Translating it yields CANSESGLTEAFF.

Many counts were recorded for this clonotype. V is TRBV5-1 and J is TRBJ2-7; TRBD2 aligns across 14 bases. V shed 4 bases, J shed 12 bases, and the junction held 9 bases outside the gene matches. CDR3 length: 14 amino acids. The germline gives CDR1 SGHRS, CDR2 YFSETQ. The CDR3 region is CASSPGTSGGKGYF. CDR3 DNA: TGCGCCAGCAGCCCCGGGACTAGCGGGGGAAAGGGGTACTTC. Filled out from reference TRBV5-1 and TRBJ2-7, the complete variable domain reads KAGVTQTPRYLIKTRGQQVTLSCSPISGHRSVSWYQQTPGQGLQFLFEYFSETQRNKGNFPGRFSGRQFSNSRSEMNVSTLELGDSALYLCASSPGTSGGKGYFGPGTRLTVT.